A selection of T cell receptor beta chains follows, all from one sample in a study of blood T cell repertoires in COVID-19. Assay: immunoSEQ multiplex PCR; the TCRdb copy retains only in-frame clones and omits some. The sample records roughly 250,000 clones, around nine tenths being singletons. The sample comprised PBMCs or T cells enriched from blood (not recorded which). The receptors derive from a woman aged 18-29 years who had recovered from COVID-19. The CDR3 runs from the conserved cysteine through the conserved F or W. Fields, in order: clone size, D gene, J gene, V gene, CDR3 DNA, CDR3 protein. A D gene is named only where the DNA matches it firmly. Only some rows state a clone size, as once, few, many or a class for expanded clones.

-	-	TRBJ1-1	TRBV10-3	TGTGCCATCAGTGTTGTTCAGGGCACTGAAGCTTTCTTT	CAISVVQGTEAFF
once	-	TRBJ2-3	TRBV10-3	TGTGCCATCAGTGAGTCGGGCGCCATTCGCCCAAATACGCAGTATTTT	CAISESGAIRPNTQYF
-	-	TRBJ2-3	TRBV11-3	TGTGCCTCGGCCCCGGGTCGGTCCACAGATACGCAGTATTTT	CASAPGRSTDTQYF
-	TRBD1	TRBJ2-1	TRBV7-9	TGTGCCAGCAGCTTAGCGCTGGGACAGGGACCCTACAATGAGCAGTTCTTC	CASSLALGQGPYNEQFF
-	TRBD1	TRBJ1-2	TRBV7-9	TGTGCCAGCAGCACAGGGGAAGCGAGGGGCTACACCTTC	CASSTGEARGYTF
once	TRBD1	TRBJ1-5	TRBV5-1	TGCGCCAGCAGCGATCCCCGGGACAGACCTTATAGCAATCAGCCCCAGCATTTT	CASSDPRDRPYSNQPQHF
-	-	TRBJ1-2	TRBV5-6	TGTGCCAGCAGCTTGGGACAGCTTATTTATGGCTACACCTTC	CASSLGQLIYGYTF
-	TRBD1	TRBJ1-2	TRBV28	TGTGCCAGCACTTGGGACAGGGCCACATATGGCTACACCTTC	CASTWDRATYGYTF
-	-	TRBJ1-1	TRBV27	TGTGCCAGCAGTTTAATGGGGGGGAGTGTGAACACTGAAGCTTTCTTT	CASSLMGGSVNTEAFF
-	TRBD2	TRBJ2-7	TRBV4-2	TGTGCCAGCAGCCAAACTAGCGCCACTGGCTACGAGCAGTACTTC	CASSQTSATGYEQYF
-	-	TRBJ1-6	TRBV2	TGTGCCAGCCAGACGGGTCTTATGCATAATTCACCCCTCCACTTT	CASQTGLMHNSPLHF
-	-	TRBJ1-2	TRBV6-5	TGTGCCAGCAGCCAATTCAGGGAAAACTATGGCTACACCTTC	CASSQFRENYGYTF
-	TRBD1	TRBJ1-6	TRBV27	TGTGCCAGCAGGTCGCTTCCTGGGACAGGCAATTCACCCCTCCACTTT	CASRSLPGTGNSPLHF
-	TRBD1	TRBJ2-1	TRBV9	TGTGCCAGCAAACAGGGGGCGGACTACAATGAGCAGTTCTTC	CASKQGADYNEQFF
once	-	TRBJ1-6	TRBV27	TGTGCCAGCAGCCTAACTAATTCACCCCTCCACTTT	CASSLTNSPLHF
-	-	TRBJ2-7	TRBV9	TGTGCCAGCAGCGTTCAGGCTTGGGACGAGCAGTACTTC	CASSVQAWDEQYF
-	TRBD1	TRBJ1-5	TRBV7-9	TGTGCCAGCAGCGAGGGGACAGAATTAAATCAGCCCCAGCATTTT	CASSEGTELNQPQHF
-	-	TRBJ2-7	TRBV7-9	TGTGCCAGCAGCTTATCTTACGAGCAGTACTTC	CASSLSYEQYF
few	-	TRBJ1-4	TRBV25-1	TGTGCCAGCAGTGAAATCGGACAGCAACATCGGGATGAAAAACTGTTTTTT	CASSEIGQQHRDEKLFF
-	TRBD1	TRBJ1-2	TRBV15	TGTGCCACCAGCAGAGACTCTCAGGGGGCGTATGGCTACACCTTC	CATSRDSQGAYGYTF
-	TRBD1	TRBJ2-5	TRBV15	TGTGCCACCAGCGCCCTCCAGGGGGCCCAAGAGACCCAGTACTTC	CATSALQGAQETQYF
-	-	TRBJ2-5	TRBV11-1	TGTGCCAGCAGCTCACAGGGTCGGGGTGAAGAGACCCAGTACTTC	CASSSQGRGEETQYF
few	TRBD2	TRBJ2-2	TRBV24-1	TGTGCCACCAGTGATCCGTCGACTAGCGGGAGGACCGGGGAGCTGTTTTTT	CATSDPSTSGRTGELFF
-	TRBD1	TRBJ2-7	TRBV7-9	TGTGCCAGCAGCACCCGGACAGGGGAGCCCGAGCAGTACTTC	CASSTRTGEPEQYF
-	TRBD1	TRBJ2-1	TRBV7-9	TGTGCCAGCAGCTTATTCAGGATTGGGGGTAACAGGGGTTACAATGAGCAGTTCTTC	CASSLFRIGGNRGYNEQFF
-	TRBD1	TRBJ1-1	TRBV29-1	TGCAGCGTTGAATTACCGGGACAGGGTTGGACTGAAGCTTTCTTT	CSVELPGQGWTEAFF
once	-	TRBJ2-7	TRBV3-1/TRBV3-2	TGTGCCAGCTCAACTATACTTAGGGGGGGGCACTACTACGAGCAGTACTTC	CASSTILRGGHYYEQYF
-	-	TRBJ1-4	TRBV11-3	TGTGCCAGCAGCTCCCCTCCGGGGTCAACTAATGAAAAACTGTTTTTT	CASSSPPGSTNEKLFF
-	TRBD1	TRBJ1-4	TRBV28	TGTGCCAGTGGGACAGAGAATGAAAAACTGTTTTTT	CASGTENEKLFF
-	-	TRBJ2-5	TRBV2	TGTGCCAGCAGTGCTCGGGGGAGAGGGGAGACCCAGTACTTC	CASSARGRGETQYF
few	TRBD2	TRBJ2-1	TRBV4-1	TGCGCCAGCAGCTACGGGACTAGCGGGAGGGCCCCCAATGAGCAGTTCTTC	CASSYGTSGRAPNEQFF
-	-	TRBJ1-6	TRBV18	TGTGCCAGCTCACCCATTGGGGGGTTTAACTCCTATAATTCACCCCTCCACTTT	CASSPIGGFNSYNSPLHF
-	TRBD1	TRBJ1-1	TRBV5-1	TGCGCCAGCAGCGTACGCCCGGGACAGGGGGCTAGAGGGACTGAAGCTTTCTTT	CASSVRPGQGARGTEAFF